This is a list of T cell receptor beta chains from one sample in a study of blood T cell repertoires in COVID-19. The protocol was immunoSEQ multiplex PCR, while the TCRdb copy is restricted to in-frame clones and leaves out a portion. Of 80,000 or so clones in the sample, 82% were seen once. Sequencing used peripheral blood. The origin of the receptors is an elderly man with acute or convalescent COVID-19. Both conserved end residues are part of each CDR3. The order of the fields is J gene, clone size, D gene, V gene, CDR3 DNA, CDR3 protein. The D gene is left open where the match is weak. Clone size is not always given. Where it is, it says once, few, many or a class for expanded clones.

j_gene: TRBJ1-2
abundance: .
d_gene: TRBD1
v_gene: TRBV5-4
CDR3nt: TGTGCCAGCAGCTTTACCGGACAGGGCTATGGCTACACCTTC
CDR3aa: CASSFTGQGYGYTF

j_gene: TRBJ2-7
abundance: .
d_gene: .
v_gene: TRBV7-2
CDR3nt: TGTGCCAGCAGCTTAGGGGTCTCGGGGTACGAGCAGTACTTC
CDR3aa: CASSLGVSGYEQYF

j_gene: TRBJ1-6
abundance: .
d_gene: TRBD1
v_gene: TRBV29-1
CDR3nt: TGCAGCGCAACACAGGGGGCATCGGATTCACCCCTCCACTTT
CDR3aa: CSATQGASDSPLHF

j_gene: TRBJ1-2
abundance: .
d_gene: .
v_gene: TRBV7-9
CDR3nt: TGTGCCAGCAGCTTAGGATCTGTTAGTGGCTACACCTTC
CDR3aa: CASSLGSVSGYTF

j_gene: TRBJ2-5
abundance: .
d_gene: TRBD2
v_gene: TRBV2
CDR3nt: TGTGCCAGCAGGATTTTGACTAGCGGGGGGGCCCTGGAGACCCAGTACTTC
CDR3aa: CASRILTSGGALETQYF

j_gene: TRBJ2-2
abundance: .
d_gene: .
v_gene: TRBV9
CDR3nt: TGTGCCAGCAGCGACAGAGTAACCGGGGAGCTGTTTTTT
CDR3aa: CASSDRVTGELFF

j_gene: TRBJ2-3
abundance: .
d_gene: .
v_gene: TRBV7-2
CDR3nt: TGTGCCAGCTTCTTTGGGTCTACTAGCACCAGAAGCACAGATACGCAGTATTTT
CDR3aa: CASFFGSTSTRSTDTQYF

j_gene: TRBJ1-2
abundance: .
d_gene: TRBD1
v_gene: TRBV7-6
CDR3nt: TGTGCCAGCAGCTTCGGGACAGGGGGAGTCTATGGCTACACCTTC
CDR3aa: CASSFGTGGVYGYTF

j_gene: TRBJ2-6
abundance: .
d_gene: .
v_gene: TRBV19
CDR3nt: TGTGCCAGTAGTACAGGGGCTGGGGCCAACGTCCTGACTTTC
CDR3aa: CASSTGAGANVLTF

j_gene: TRBJ1-2
abundance: .
d_gene: TRBD1
v_gene: TRBV6-5
CDR3nt: TGTGCCAGCAGCTCAGGGGGCTCTGGCTACACCTTC
CDR3aa: CASSSGGSGYTF

j_gene: TRBJ2-2
abundance: .
d_gene: .
v_gene: TRBV2
CDR3nt: TGTGCCAGCAGTGTGCCAGGGGATACCGGGGAGCTGTTTTTT
CDR3aa: CASSVPGDTGELFF

j_gene: TRBJ1-6
abundance: once
d_gene: TRBD1
v_gene: TRBV5-1
CDR3nt: TGCGCCAGCAGCCAAGACAGGGCTGATAATTCACCCCTCCACTTT
CDR3aa: CASSQDRADNSPLHF

j_gene: TRBJ1-2
abundance: .
d_gene: .
v_gene: TRBV4-1
CDR3nt: TGCGCCAGCAGTCTTACAGGTACCAACTATGGCTACACCTTC
CDR3aa: CASSLTGTNYGYTF

j_gene: TRBJ1-1
abundance: .
d_gene: TRBD1
v_gene: TRBV6-6
CDR3nt: TGTGCCAGCAGCCGACCTCCTTGGACAGGGATGAACACTGAAGCTTTCTTT
CDR3aa: CASSRPPWTGMNTEAFF

j_gene: TRBJ1-2
abundance: .
d_gene: TRBD1
v_gene: TRBV29-1
CDR3nt: TGCAGCGTTGGGACAGGGCAACTCTATGGCTACACCTTC
CDR3aa: CSVGTGQLYGYTF

j_gene: TRBJ2-1
abundance: once
d_gene: TRBD1
v_gene: TRBV18
CDR3nt: TGTGCCAGCTCACCAGACAGGGTCAATGAGCAGTTCTTC
CDR3aa: CASSPDRVNEQFF

j_gene: TRBJ2-1
abundance: .
d_gene: TRBD2
v_gene: TRBV6-5
CDR3nt: TGTGCCAGCAGTTACGCTAGCGGGGGGGCCAATGAGCAGTTCTTC
CDR3aa: CASSYASGGANEQFF

j_gene: TRBJ1-4
abundance: .
d_gene: .
v_gene: TRBV6-1
CDR3nt: TGTGCCAGCCAGCGAGGCAGGGGTGTTGAAAAACTGTTTTTT
CDR3aa: CASQRGRGVEKLFF

j_gene: TRBJ1-2
abundance: .
d_gene: .
v_gene: TRBV5-1
CDR3nt: TGCGCCAGCAGCTCCAGTTCAGCTAACTATGGCTACACCTTC
CDR3aa: CASSSSSANYGYTF

j_gene: TRBJ1-1
abundance: once
d_gene: TRBD1
v_gene: TRBV18
CDR3nt: TGTGCCAGCTCACGAGGACAGGGGGGCCATGGCACTGAAGCTTTCTTT
CDR3aa: CASSRGQGGHGTEAFF

j_gene: TRBJ1-1
abundance: .
d_gene: TRBD1
v_gene: TRBV29-1
CDR3nt: TGCAGCGTTGATAGGGCGGGACAGATGAACACTGAAGCTTTCTTT
CDR3aa: CSVDRAGQMNTEAFF

j_gene: TRBJ2-3
abundance: .
d_gene: TRBD2
v_gene: TRBV3-1/TRBV3-2
CDR3nt: TGTGCCAGCAGCCGGGGACTAGCGGGGGGGATTTATACAGATACGCAGTATTTT
CDR3aa: CASSRGLAGGIYTDTQYF

j_gene: TRBJ1-2
abundance: .
d_gene: TRBD1
v_gene: TRBV18
CDR3nt: TGTGCCAGCTCACCAGTCGGACAGGGAGCTAACTATGGCTACACCTTC
CDR3aa: CASSPVGQGANYGYTF